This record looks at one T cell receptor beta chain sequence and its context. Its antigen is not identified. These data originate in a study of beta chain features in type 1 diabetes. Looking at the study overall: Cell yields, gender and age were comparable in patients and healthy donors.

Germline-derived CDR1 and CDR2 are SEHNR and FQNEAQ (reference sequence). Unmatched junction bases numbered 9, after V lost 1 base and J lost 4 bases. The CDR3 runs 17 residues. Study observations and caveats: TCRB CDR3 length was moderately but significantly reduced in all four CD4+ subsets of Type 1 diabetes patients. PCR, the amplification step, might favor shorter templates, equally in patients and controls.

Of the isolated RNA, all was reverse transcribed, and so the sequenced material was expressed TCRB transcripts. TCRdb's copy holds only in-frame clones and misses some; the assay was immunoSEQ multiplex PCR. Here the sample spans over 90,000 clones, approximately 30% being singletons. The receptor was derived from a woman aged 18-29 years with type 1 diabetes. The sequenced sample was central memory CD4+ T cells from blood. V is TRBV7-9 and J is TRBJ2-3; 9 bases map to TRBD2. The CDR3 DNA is TGTGCCAGCAGCTTAGGCCGATCTAGCGGGACCTCAGATACGCAGTATTTT. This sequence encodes CASSLGRSSGTSDTQYF.